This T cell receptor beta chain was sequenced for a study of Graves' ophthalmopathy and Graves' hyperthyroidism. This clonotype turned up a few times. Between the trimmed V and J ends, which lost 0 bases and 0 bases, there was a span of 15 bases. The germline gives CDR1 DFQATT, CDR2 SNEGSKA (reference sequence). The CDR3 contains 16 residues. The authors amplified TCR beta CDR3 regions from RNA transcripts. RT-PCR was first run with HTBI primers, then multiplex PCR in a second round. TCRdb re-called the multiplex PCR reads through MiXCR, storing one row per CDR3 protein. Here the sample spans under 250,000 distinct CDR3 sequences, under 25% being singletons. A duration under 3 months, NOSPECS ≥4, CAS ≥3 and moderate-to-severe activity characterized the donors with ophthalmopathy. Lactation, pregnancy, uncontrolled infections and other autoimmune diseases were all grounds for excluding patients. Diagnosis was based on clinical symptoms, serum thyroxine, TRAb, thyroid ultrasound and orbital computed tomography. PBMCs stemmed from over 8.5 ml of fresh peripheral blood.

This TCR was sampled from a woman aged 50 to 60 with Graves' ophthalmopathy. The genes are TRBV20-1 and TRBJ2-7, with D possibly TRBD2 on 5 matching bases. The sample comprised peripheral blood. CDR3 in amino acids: CSARDLASPSSYEQYF. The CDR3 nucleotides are TGCAGTGCTAGAGATTTGGCTAGCCCGAGCTCCTACGAGCAGTACTTC.